The source of this TCR beta chain is a study of cytomegalovirus exposure and HLA in healthy donors. The PCR contained 60 Vbeta and 13 Jbeta primers. This table comes from immunoSEQ multiplex PCR, and its TCRdb copy is limited to in-frame clones, with some not included. The table includes 35,000 to 55,000 clones, about three quarters detected once. Looked up from germline, CDR1 is MDHEN and CDR2 is SYDVKM. CDR3 length: 15 residues. With 2 bases clipped from V and 6 bases from J, the junction kept 10 bases outside the gene matches. The material sequenced was PBMCs. The chain uses TRBV28 and TRBJ2-7; 7 bases line up with TRBD2. The sequence came from a woman between 25 and 40 years old in good health and CMV-seronegative. The DNA for the CDR3 is TGTGCCAGCAGTTTAGGACTGGCGGGAGTGAGCGAGCAGTACTTC. This gives the protein CASSLGLAGVSEQYF.